A selection of T cell receptor beta chains follows, all from one sample in a study of blood T cells in healthy people across ages. MiXCR was run by TCRdb on the 5' RACE reads, yielding one entry per CDR3 protein. The data hold around 1.5 million distinct CDR3 sequences, with 42% observed a single time. Sequencing was done on a sample of blood. Receptors originate from a woman aged 18-30 years in good health. Both conserved end residues are part of each CDR3. The D gene is left open where the match is weak. Clone size, where shown, is once, few, many, or a class for clones that have expanded.

CASSSLYGTPSNQPQHF TGTGCCAGCAGCTCACTTTACGGGACACCTAGCAATCAGCCCCAGCATTTT TRBJ1-5 NA TRBV5-5 NA
CSLEGVSYEQYF TGCAGTTTGGAGGGGGTTTCCTACGAGCAGTACTTC TRBJ2-7 NA TRBV20-1 NA
CSARRDMNTEAFF TGCAGTGCTAGGCGGGACATGAACACTGAAGCTTTCTTT TRBJ1-1 NA TRBV20-1 NA
CASSRTLSQETQYF TGTGCCAGCAGCCGGACACTATCCCAAGAGACCCAGTACTTC TRBJ2-5 NA TRBV3-1 few
CASSQTLGHLNTEAFF TGTGCCAGCAGCCAAACACTGGGACACCTAAACACTGAAGCTTTCTTT TRBJ1-1 NA TRBV3-1 NA
CASSLTGEYHEQFF TGCGCCAGCAGTCTCACAGGGGAGTACCATGAGCAGTTCTTC TRBJ2-1 TRBD1 TRBV5-1 few
CASSSYRGTGVDTQYF TGTGCCAGCAGTTCCTACCGAGGGACAGGGGTCGATACGCAGTATTTT TRBJ2-3 TRBD1 TRBV28 few
CASSLPSGRYKDTQYF TGTGCCAGCAGTTTACCTAGCGGGAGGTATAAAGATACGCAGTATTTT TRBJ2-3 TRBD2 TRBV28 NA
CATSDLKRGGDTDTQYF TGTGCCACCAGTGATTTGAAGCGGGGGGGCGACACGGATACGCAGTATTTT TRBJ2-3 TRBD2 TRBV24-1 NA
CASSEAYTDTQYF TGTGCCAGCAGTGAAGCGTACACAGATACGCAGTATTTT TRBJ2-3 NA TRBV6-1 NA
CATSSLANYGYTF TGTGCCACCAGCAGCCTAGCAAACTATGGCTACACCTTC TRBJ1-2 NA TRBV15 NA
CASSVTGHQETQYF TGTGCCAGCAGCGTAACAGGGCACCAAGAGACCCAGTACTTC TRBJ2-5 NA TRBV9 NA
CASNISGSRGGPYEQYF TGTGCCAGCAACATCTCAGGTAGCAGGGGAGGTCCCTACGAGCAGTACTTC TRBJ2-7 NA TRBV7-3 NA
CATIESGDYGYTF TGTGCCACTATCGAGAGCGGGGACTATGGCTACACCTTC TRBJ1-2 NA TRBV10-3 NA
CATSPMGDTQYF TGTGCCACCAGTCCGATGGGAGATACGCAGTATTTT TRBJ2-3 NA TRBV15 few
CASTKPTGSGANVLTF TGTGCCAGCACCAAACCTACCGGGAGTGGGGCCAACGTCCTGACTTTC TRBJ2-6 NA TRBV7-9 few
CASSPPSPSGANVLTF TGTGCCAGCAGCCCTCCCTCCCCCTCGGGGGCCAACGTCCTGACTTTC TRBJ2-6 NA TRBV7-9 few
CASSLSDRLAGGREFF TGTGCCAGCAGTTTATCGGATAGACTAGCGGGGGGACGGGAGTTCTTC TRBJ2-1 TRBD2 TRBV27 NA
CSARDPTGSGYTF TGCAGTGCTAGAGATCCGACAGGGAGCGGCTACACCTTC TRBJ1-2 TRBD1 TRBV20-1 few
CASSPTPRPQHF TGTGCCAGCAGCCCGACCCCCAGGCCCCAGCATTTT TRBJ1-5 NA TRBV12-3/TRBV12-4 NA
CASTPGGLNTDTQYF TGTGCCAGCACCCCTGGGGGACTGAACACAGATACGCAGTATTTT TRBJ2-3 NA TRBV2 NA
CASRDRANTGELFF TGTGCCAGCAGGGACAGGGCAAACACCGGGGAGCTGTTTTTT TRBJ2-2 TRBD1 TRBV28 NA
CASSLNPGGDYGYTF TGCGCCAGCAGCTTGAACCCAGGGGGAGACTATGGCTACACCTTC TRBJ1-2 TRBD1 TRBV5-1 NA
CSVDLGQGLNEQYF TGCAGCGTTGATTTAGGACAGGGGCTCAACGAGCAGTACTTC TRBJ2-7 TRBD1 TRBV29-1 many
CASSPGYDRRNEKLFF TGTGCCAGCAGCCCGGGATACGACAGAAGGAATGAAAAACTGTTTTTT TRBJ1-4 NA TRBV7-2 NA
CASSRLLAGPTNEQFF TGCGCCAGCAGCCGATTACTAGCGGGGCCTACGAATGAGCAGTTCTTC TRBJ2-1 TRBD2 TRBV4-1 NA
CASSRNLDQPQHF TGTGCCAGCAGCCGAAATTTAGATCAGCCCCAGCATTTT TRBJ1-5 NA TRBV14 NA
CASRRAGTSGYNEQFF TGTGCCAGTAGGAGAGCCGGGACTAGCGGCTACAATGAGCAGTTCTTC TRBJ2-1 TRBD2 TRBV19 NA
CSAQTGLFGNTEAFF TGCAGTGCTCAGACAGGGTTATTCGGTAACACTGAAGCTTTCTTT TRBJ1-1 TRBD1 TRBV20-1 NA
CAISDGQGGEPLHF TGTGCCATCAGTGATGGACAGGGCGGGGAGCCCCTCCACTTT TRBJ1-6 TRBD1 TRBV10-3 NA
CSASMVYGYTF TGCAGTGCTAGTATGGTTTATGGCTACACCTTC TRBJ1-2 NA TRBV20-1 NA
CSVAGGSSTDTQYF TGCAGCGTGGCAGGGGGCAGTAGCACAGATACGCAGTATTTT TRBJ2-3 TRBD1 TRBV29-1 NA
CASRLLGGPETQYF TGTGCCAGCAGACTCTTAGGAGGGCCGGAGACCCAGTACTTC TRBJ2-5 NA TRBV3-1 few
CASKGTSFGNSPLHF TGTGCCAGTAAGGGGACATCCTTCGGAAATTCACCCCTCCACTTT TRBJ1-6 NA TRBV19 NA
CSAPKGKETQYF TGCAGTGCCCCTAAGGGAAAAGAGACCCAGTACTTC TRBJ2-5 NA TRBV20-1 NA
CASSPRDRGLSYGETQYF TGTGCCAGCAGCCCCCGGGACAGGGGGCTTTCTTATGGAGAGACCCAGTACTTC TRBJ2-5 TRBD1 TRBV9 NA
CASSPSGANYGYTF TGTGCCAGCAGCCCCTCAGGGGCTAACTATGGCTACACCTTC TRBJ1-2 NA TRBV27 NA
CSAYSTLSYEQYF TGCAGTGCTTACTCGACGCTAAGCTACGAGCAGTACTTC TRBJ2-7 NA TRBV20-1 NA
CSASDQNYGYTF TGCAGTGCTAGTGATCAAAACTATGGCTACACCTTC TRBJ1-2 NA TRBV20-1 NA
CASSYSGESGTYNEQFF TGTGCCAGCAGTTACTCGGGTGAGAGCGGGACCTACAATGAGCAGTTCTTC TRBJ2-1 TRBD2 TRBV6-6 NA
CASSQAGAEPYGYTF TGTGCCAGCAGCCAAGCGGGGGCCGAACCCTATGGCTACACCTTC TRBJ1-2 NA TRBV14 few
CASSVKVSSYNEQYF TGTGCCAGCAGCGTAAAGGTGAGCTCCTACAATGAGCAGTACTTC TRBJ2-7 NA TRBV9 NA
CAISESDNTEAFF TGTGCCATCAGTGAGTCCGACAACACTGAAGCTTTCTTT TRBJ1-1 NA TRBV10-3 NA
CASSPYSSSSYEQYF TGTGCCAGCAGTCCGTATTCAAGCTCATCCTACGAGCAGTACTTC TRBJ2-7 NA TRBV27 NA
CSAPGDYEQYF TGCAGTGCTCCAGGGGACTACGAGCAGTACTTC TRBJ2-7 NA TRBV20-1 NA
CASSPPGGMAGELFF TGTGCCAGCAGCCCCCCCGGGGGGATGGCCGGGGAGCTGTTTTTT TRBJ2-2 TRBD2 TRBV7-9 NA
CSARGGLYNEKLFF TGCAGTGCTAGAGGGGGACTGTATAATGAAAAACTGTTTTTT TRBJ1-4 NA TRBV20-1 NA
CASSPSRAEETQYF TGCGCCAGCAGCCCCAGTAGAGCGGAAGAGACCCAGTACTTC TRBJ2-5 NA TRBV5-1 few